What follows describes a single TCR beta chain. Sequencing was performed with immunoSEQ multiplex PCR; in TCRdb, only in-frame clones are kept and a portion is missing. The sample holds roughly 43,000 clones, 70% to 90% seen once. This sample is part of a study of blood T cell repertoires in COVID-19. Germline-derived CDR1 and CDR2 are SGHDT and YYEEEE. Trimming cost V 1 base and J 4 bases, with 11 bases left between them. The CDR3 has 14 residues. The rearrangement uses TRBV5-6 and TRBJ1-1; D remains unclear. The TCR sequence derives from a human donor in a cohort sampled during active COVID-19. The donor label of this sample is uncertain. Sequencing used peripheral blood. CDR3 in DNA: TGTGCCAGCAGCTTGTGGTTTGCGGGCACTGAAGCTTTCTTT. Its protein is CASSLWFAGTEAFF.